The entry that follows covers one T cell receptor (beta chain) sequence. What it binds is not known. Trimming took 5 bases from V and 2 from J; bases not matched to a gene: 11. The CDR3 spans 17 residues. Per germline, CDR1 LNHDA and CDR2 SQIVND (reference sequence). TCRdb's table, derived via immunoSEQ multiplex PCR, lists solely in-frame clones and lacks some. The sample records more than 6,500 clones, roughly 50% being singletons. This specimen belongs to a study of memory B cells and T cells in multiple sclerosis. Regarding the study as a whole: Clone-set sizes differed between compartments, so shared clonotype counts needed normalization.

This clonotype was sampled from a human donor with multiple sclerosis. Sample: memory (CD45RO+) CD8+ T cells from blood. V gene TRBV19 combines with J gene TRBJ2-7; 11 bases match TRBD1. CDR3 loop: CASSPGQGGLLAYEQYF. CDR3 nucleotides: TGTGCCAGTAGTCCGGGACAGGGGGGCCTCCTAGCCTACGAGCAGTACTTC.